This T cell receptor (beta chain) was identified in a study of T-cell memory formation after mild COVID-19 (dated by TCRdb to 2020 to 2023). In the study overall: TCR sequence clusters from the two donors were largely donor specific. In a couple of donors, T-cell clones that expanded and contracted after mild COVID-19 were tracked by sequencing TCRalpha and TCRbeta repertoires over time. Two young, previously healthy adult volunteers, one female and one male, were included in the cohort. Overall study results and their limits: Balanced CD4/CD8 phenotypes were observed for clones contracting from day 15 to 85, whereas a bias towards CD4+ was observed for a second wave of clones expanding from day 15 to 37. Only a couple of mild cases were covered in the study, and larger cohorts including severe cases with pre-infection samples were considered necessary. Contracting CD4+ clones appeared mostly in the CM and EM memory subsets, whereas CD8+ clones were enriched in EMRA. SARS-CoV-2 specificity of the second-wave clones peaking on day 37 was not confirmed. Some responding clones were detected in pre-infection memory, suggesting pre-existing cross-reactive memory T cells joined the SARS-CoV-2 response.

PBMCs were isolated by Ficoll-Paque density gradient centrifugation. TCRdb names Illumina NovaSeq 6000 as the instrument used. TCRalpha and TCRbeta cDNA libraries were built by 5'RACE with constant-segment primers, adding sample barcodes and unique molecular identifiers. Trizol reagent was used to extract RNA from every sample. Library amplification was performed in two PCR steps, and a second sample barcode and Illumina TruSeq adapters were introduced in the second step. Sequencing of the libraries was done on an Illumina NovaSeq, producing 2 x 150 bp paired-end reads. Concerning the study's data processing: The reads were demultiplexed and collapsed into UMI-guided consensus sequences using migec v1.2.7. Using mixcr v2.1.11, UMI consensuses were aligned to TRA and TRB V and J templates and then assembled into clonotypes. Expanded or contracted clonotypes were those called significant by both edgeR and NoisET, with noise models trained on biological replicates. For edgeR calls, the thresholds were a false discovery rate-adjusted p below 0.01 and a log2 fold-change of 1. As an exploratory analysis of dynamics, PCA with hierarchical clustering was applied to max-normalized trajectories of the 1000 most abundant clonotypes. Each responding clone was given a CD4 or CD8 phenotype based on the CD4+ and CD8+ repertoires, which had been sequenced separately. The public reads were quality trimmed at Q25 with fastp and then assembled into clones with MiXCR by TCRdb, keeping productive beta chains. Duplicate CDR3 protein sequences are folded into a single record with the most common DNA and genes. TCRdb, rather than the study authors, made the V and J calls. This sample comprises 470,000 or so distinct CDR3 sequences, approximately 18% of them detected only once. Roughly 21% of the sample is held by the ten biggest clonotypes.

This clonotype has just a few counts. No cognate antigen has been identified for it. There are no base qualities to consult, and no much larger clone falls within one base. V loses 3 bases at its end and J loses 0 bases; junction bases beyond the gene matches: 7. Taken from the germline V gene, the CDR1 and CDR2 loops are MNHEY and SVGEGT. Including the terminal cysteine and valine, the CDR3 comprises 16 residues. The retained sequence is limited to the CDR3, 48 bases, with the frame set at the first base. The receptor chain draws on TRBV6-2 or TRBV6-3 and TRBJ2-7, with 8 bases in between that match TRBD2. The clonotype originates from a man younger than 35 who had mild COVID-19 (a few samples of this study predate the infection). The sample titles of this study are shuffled in the database, so cell type and time point are left out; the donor was told from shared clones. The sample was PBMCs or a T cell subset sorted from them (not recorded which). The CDR3 corresponds to CASSYRGGAPSYEQYV. The DNA sequence reads TGTGCCAGCAGTTATCGGGGGGGCGCACCCTCCTACGAGCAGTACGTC.